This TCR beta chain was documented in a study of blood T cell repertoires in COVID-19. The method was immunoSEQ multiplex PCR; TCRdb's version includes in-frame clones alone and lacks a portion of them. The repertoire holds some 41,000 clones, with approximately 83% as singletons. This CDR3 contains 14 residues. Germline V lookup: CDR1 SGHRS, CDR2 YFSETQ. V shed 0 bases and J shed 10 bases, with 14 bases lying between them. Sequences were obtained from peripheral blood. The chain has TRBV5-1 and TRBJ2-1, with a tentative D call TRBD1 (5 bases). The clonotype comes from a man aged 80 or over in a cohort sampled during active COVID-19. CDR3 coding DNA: TGCGCCAGCAGCTTGGACAACAGGCCCTACGAGCAGTTCTTC. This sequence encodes CASSLDNRPYEQFF.